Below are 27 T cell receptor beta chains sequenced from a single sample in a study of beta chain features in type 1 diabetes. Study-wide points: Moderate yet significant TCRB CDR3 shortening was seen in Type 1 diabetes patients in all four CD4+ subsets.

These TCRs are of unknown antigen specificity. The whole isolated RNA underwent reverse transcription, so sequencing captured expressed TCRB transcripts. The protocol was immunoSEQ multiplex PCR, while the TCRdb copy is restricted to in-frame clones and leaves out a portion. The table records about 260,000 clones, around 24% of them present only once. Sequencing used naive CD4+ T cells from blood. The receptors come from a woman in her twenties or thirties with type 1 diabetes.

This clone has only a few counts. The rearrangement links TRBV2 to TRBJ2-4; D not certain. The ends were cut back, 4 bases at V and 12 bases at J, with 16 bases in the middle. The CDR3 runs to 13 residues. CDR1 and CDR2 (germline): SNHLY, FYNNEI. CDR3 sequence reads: CASSVALFRDQYF. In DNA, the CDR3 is TGTGCCAGCAGTGTAGCCCTATTTCGCGATCAGTACTTC. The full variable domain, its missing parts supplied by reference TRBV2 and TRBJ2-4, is EPEVTQTPSHQVTQMGQEVILRCVPISNHLYFYWYRQILGQKVEFLVSFYNNEISEKSEIFDDQFSVERPDGSNFTLKIRSTKLEDSAMYFCASSVALFRDQYFGAGTRLSVL.

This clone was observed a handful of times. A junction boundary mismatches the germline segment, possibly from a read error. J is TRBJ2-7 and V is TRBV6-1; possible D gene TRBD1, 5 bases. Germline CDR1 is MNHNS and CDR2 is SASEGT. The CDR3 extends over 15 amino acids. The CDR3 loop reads CASSEAPQGSFEQYF. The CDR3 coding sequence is TGTGCCAGCAGTGAAGCGCCCCAGGGTTCCTTCGAGCAGTACTTC.

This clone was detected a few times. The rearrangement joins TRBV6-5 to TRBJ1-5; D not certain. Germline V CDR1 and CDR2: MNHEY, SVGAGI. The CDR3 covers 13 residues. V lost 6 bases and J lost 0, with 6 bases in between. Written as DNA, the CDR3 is TGTGCCAGCAGACCTAATAGCAATCAGCCCCAGCATTTT. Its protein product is CASRPNSNQPQHF.

The CDR3 bases are TGTGCCACAGCCCGGGGAGACTATGGCTACACCTTC. This encodes CATARGDYGYTF. The J gene is TRBJ1-2, the V gene TRBV19; no reliable D call. Germline assignment: CDR1 LNHDA and CDR2 SQIVND (reference sequence). Trimming cost V 10 bases and J 3 bases, with 12 bases left between them. The CDR3 runs to 12 residues.

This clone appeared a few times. This CDR3 reads CAWSQGLTAGLQETQYF. The CDR3 DNA reads as TGTGCCTGGAGTCAAGGGTTAACAGCGGGACTCCAAGAGACCCAGTACTTC. The V call is TRBV30, the J call TRBJ2-5, with TRBD2 matching 7 bases. The germline CDR1 and CDR2 sequences are GTSNPN and SVGIG (reference sequence). With 2 bases clipped from V and 1 base from J, the junction kept 13 bases outside the gene matches. The CDR3 totals 17 residues.

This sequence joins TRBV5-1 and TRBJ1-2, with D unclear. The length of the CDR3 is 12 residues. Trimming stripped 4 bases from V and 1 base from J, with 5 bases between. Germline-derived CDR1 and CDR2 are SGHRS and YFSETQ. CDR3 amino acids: CASSIDNYGYTF. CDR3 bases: TGCGCCAGCAGCATAGATAACTATGGCTACACCTTC.

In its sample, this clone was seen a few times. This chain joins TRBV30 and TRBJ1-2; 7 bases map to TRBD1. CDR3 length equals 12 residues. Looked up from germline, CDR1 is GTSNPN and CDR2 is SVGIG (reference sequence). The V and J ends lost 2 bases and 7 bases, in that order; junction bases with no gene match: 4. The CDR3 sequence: CAWSSAGGGYTF. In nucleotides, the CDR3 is TGTGCCTGGAGTTCCGCAGGGGGTGGCTACACCTTC.

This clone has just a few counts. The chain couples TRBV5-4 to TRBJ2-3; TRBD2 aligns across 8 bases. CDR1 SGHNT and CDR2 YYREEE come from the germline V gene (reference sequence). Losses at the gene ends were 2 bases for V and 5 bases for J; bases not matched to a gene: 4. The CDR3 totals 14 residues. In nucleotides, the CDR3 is TGTGCCAGCAGCTTAGCCCTAGCGGGAGATACGCAGTATTTT. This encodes CASSLALAGDTQYF.

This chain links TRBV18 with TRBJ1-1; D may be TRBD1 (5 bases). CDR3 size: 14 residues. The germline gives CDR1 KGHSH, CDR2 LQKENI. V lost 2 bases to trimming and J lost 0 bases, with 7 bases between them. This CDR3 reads CASSPLGLNTEAFF. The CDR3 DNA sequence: TGTGCCAGCTCACCATTGGGGCTGAACACTGAAGCTTTCTTT.

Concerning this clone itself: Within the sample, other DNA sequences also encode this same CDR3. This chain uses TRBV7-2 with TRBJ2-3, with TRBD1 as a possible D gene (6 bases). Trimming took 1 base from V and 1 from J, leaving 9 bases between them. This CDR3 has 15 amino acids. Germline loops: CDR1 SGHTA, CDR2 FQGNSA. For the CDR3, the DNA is TGTGCCAGCAGCTTAGAGGCAGGGGGCACAGATACGCAGTATTTT. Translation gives CASSLEAGGTDTQYF.

The chain's CDR3 is CASAGAETQYF. The CDR3 nucleotides read TGTGCCTCGGCGGGAGCGGAGACCCAGTACTTC. V and J are TRBV30 and TRBJ2-5; TRBD2 agrees at 7 bases. Germline CDR1 GTSNPN, CDR2 SVGIG (reference sequence). The CDR3 has 11 residues. V lost 7 bases, J lost 5 bases, and 4 bases stayed unmatched.

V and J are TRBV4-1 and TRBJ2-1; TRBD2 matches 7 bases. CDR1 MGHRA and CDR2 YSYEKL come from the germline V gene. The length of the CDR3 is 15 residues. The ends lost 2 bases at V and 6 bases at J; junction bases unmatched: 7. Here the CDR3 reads CASSQLGLVSNEQFF. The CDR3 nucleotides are TGCGCCAGCAGCCAATTAGGACTAGTGAGCAATGAGCAGTTCTTC.

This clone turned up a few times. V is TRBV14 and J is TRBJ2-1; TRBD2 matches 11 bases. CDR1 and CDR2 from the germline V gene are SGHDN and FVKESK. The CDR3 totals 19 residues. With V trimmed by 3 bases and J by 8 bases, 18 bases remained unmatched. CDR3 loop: CASSHSRIAGGPRPHEQFF. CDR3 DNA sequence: TGTGCCAGCAGCCATTCGAGAATAGCGGGAGGGCCTCGTCCTCATGAGCAGTTCTTC. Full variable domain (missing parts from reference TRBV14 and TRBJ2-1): EAGVTQFPSHSVIEKGQTVTLRCDPISGHDNLYWYRRVMGKEIKFLLHFVKESKQDESGMPNNRFLAERTGGTYSTLKVQPAELEDSGVYFCASSHSRIAGGPRPHEQFFGPGTRLTVL.

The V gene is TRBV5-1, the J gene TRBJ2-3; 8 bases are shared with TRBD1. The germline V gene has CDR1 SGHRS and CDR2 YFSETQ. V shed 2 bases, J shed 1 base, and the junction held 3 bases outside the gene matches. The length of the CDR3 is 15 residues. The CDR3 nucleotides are TGCGCCAGCAGCTTCCCGGGACAGGGCACAGATACGCAGTATTTT. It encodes CASSFPGQGTDTQYF.

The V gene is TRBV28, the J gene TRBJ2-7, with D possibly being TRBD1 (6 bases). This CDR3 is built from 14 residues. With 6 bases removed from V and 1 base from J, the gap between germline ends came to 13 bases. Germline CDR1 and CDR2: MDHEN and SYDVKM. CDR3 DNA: TGTGCCAGCAGCCCAGTAGGGACATCCTACGAGCAGTACTTC. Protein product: CASSPVGTSYEQYF.

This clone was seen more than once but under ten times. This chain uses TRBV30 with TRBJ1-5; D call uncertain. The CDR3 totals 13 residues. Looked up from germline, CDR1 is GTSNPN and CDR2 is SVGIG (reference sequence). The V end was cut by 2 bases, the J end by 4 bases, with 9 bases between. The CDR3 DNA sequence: TGTGCCTGGAGTTTGGAGCGGAATCAGCCCCAGCATTTT. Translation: CAWSLERNQPQHF.

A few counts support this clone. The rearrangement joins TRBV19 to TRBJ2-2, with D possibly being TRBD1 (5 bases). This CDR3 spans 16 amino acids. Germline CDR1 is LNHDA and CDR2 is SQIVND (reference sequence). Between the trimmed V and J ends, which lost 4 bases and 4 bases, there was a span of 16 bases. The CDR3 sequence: CASSSVTARITGELFF. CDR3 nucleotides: TGTGCCAGTAGTAGCGTGACAGCCCGAATCACCGGGGAGCTGTTTTTT. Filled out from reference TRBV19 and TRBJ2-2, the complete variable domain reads DGGITQSPKYLFRKEGQNVTLSCEQNLNHDAMYWYRQDPGQGLRLIYYSQIVNDFQKGDIAEGYSVSREKKESFPLTVTSAQKNPTAFYLCASSSVTARITGELFFGEGSRLTVL.

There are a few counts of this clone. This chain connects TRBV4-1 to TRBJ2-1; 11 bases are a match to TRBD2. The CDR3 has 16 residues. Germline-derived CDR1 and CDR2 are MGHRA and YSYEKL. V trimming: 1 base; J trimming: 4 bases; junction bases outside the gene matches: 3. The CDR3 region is CASSQGGLAAYNEQFF. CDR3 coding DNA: TGCGCCAGCAGCCAAGGGGGACTAGCGGCATACAATGAGCAGTTCTTC.

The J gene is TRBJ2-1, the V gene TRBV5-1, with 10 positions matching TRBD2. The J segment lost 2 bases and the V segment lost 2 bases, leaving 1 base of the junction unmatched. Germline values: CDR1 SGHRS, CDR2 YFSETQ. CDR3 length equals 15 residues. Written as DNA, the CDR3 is TGCGCCAGCAGCTTCACTAGCGGGGCCTACAATGAGCAGTTCTTC. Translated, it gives CASSFTSGAYNEQFF.

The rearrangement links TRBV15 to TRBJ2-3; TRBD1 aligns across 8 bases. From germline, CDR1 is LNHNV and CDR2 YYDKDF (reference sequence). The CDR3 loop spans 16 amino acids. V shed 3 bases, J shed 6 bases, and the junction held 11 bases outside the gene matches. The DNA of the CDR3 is TGTGCCACCAGCAGGCCCCACAGGGGGAGTATTGATACGCAGTATTTT. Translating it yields CATSRPHRGSIDTQYF.

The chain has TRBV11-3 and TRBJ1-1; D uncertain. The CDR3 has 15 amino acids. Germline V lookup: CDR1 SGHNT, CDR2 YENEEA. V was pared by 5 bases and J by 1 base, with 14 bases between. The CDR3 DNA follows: TGTGCCAGCAGCCCCCCCGACACCAGGAACACTGAAGCTTTCTTT. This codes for CASSPPDTRNTEAFF.

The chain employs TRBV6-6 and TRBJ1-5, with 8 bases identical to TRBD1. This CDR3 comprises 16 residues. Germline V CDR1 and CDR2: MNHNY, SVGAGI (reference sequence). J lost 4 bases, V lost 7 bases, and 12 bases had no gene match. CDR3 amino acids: CASNAPGQGGNQPQHF. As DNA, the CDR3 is TGTGCCAGCAACGCCCCAGGACAGGGAGGGAATCAGCCCCAGCATTTT.

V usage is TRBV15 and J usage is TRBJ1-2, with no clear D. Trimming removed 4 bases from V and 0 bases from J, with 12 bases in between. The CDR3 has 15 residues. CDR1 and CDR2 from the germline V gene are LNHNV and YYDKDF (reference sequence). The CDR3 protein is CATSTPFRSNYGYTF. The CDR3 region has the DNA TGTGCCACCAGCACCCCCTTTCGTTCTAACTATGGCTACACCTTC.

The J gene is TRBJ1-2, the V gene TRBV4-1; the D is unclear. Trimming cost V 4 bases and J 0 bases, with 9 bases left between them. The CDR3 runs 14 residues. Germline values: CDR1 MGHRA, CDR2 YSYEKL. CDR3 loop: CASSRRDSNYGYTF. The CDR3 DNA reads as TGCGCCAGCAGCCGGAGGGATTCTAACTATGGCTACACCTTC.

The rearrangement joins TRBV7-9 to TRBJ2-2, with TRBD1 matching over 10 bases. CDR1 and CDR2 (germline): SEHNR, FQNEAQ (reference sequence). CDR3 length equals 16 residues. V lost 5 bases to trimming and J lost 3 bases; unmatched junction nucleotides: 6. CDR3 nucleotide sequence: TGTGCCAGCAGCACGCCCGGGACAGGGGACACCGGGGAGCTGTTTTTT. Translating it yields CASSTPGTGDTGELFF. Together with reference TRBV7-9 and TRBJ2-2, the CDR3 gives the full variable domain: DTGVSQNPRHKITKRGQNVTFRCDPISEHNRLYWYRQTLGQGPEFLTYFQNEAQLEKSRLLSDRFSAERPKGSFSTLEIQRTEQGDSAMYLCASSTPGTGDTGELFFGEGSRLTVL.

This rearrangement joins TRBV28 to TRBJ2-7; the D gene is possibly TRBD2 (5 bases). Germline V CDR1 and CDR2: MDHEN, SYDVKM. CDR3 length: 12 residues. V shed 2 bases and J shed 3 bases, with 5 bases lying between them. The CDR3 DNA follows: TGTGCCAGCAGTTTAGAGGGCTACGAGCAGTACTTC. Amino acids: CASSLEGYEQYF.

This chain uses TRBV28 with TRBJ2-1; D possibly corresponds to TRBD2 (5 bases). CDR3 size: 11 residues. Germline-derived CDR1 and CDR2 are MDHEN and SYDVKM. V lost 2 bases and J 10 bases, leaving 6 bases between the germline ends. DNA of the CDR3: TGTGCCAGCAGTTTAACGGGAGAGCAGTTCTTC. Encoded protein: CASSLTGEQFF.